The 14 T cell receptor beta chains reported below all come from one sample, sequenced in a study of metastatic and nonmetastatic thyroid tumors. Thyroid surgery took place with no prior treatment in any patient. TCRdb called clones again from the PCR reads with MiXCR. The sample contains about 35,000 clones, approximately 20% of which appear only once. The sequenced material came from blood. The receptors here all came from a female donor with papillary thyroid cancer or a benign thyroid nodule (not recorded which). Some clones in this sample may be carry-over from other donors' samples.

The table lists this clone with many counts. The rearrangement joins TRBV24-1 to TRBJ2-3, with 7 bases that match TRBD2. CDR3 length equals 14 residues. Per the germline V gene, CDR1 is KGHDR and CDR2 is SFDVKD. The junction had 5 bases not matched to a gene; V was cut back by 3 bases and J by 6 bases. The CDR3 protein is CATSDRWEGDTQYF. Here the CDR3 DNA reads TGTGCCACCAGTGATCGGTGGGAGGGTGATACGCAGTATTTT.

This clone was counted many times. CDR3 amino acids: CASSQELGDTQYF. DNA of the CDR3: TGTGCCAGCAGCCAAGAGTTGGGTGATACGCAGTATTTT. The chain links TRBV14 to TRBJ2-3; D is unclear. The CDR3 loop spans 13 amino acids. CDR1 SGHDN and CDR2 FVKESK come from the germline V gene. Between the trimmed V and J ends, which lost 0 bases and 6 bases, there was a span of 7 bases. Drawing the rest from reference TRBV14 and TRBJ2-3, the complete variable domain is EAGVTQFPSHSVIEKGQTVTLRCDPISGHDNLYWYRRVMGKEIKFLLHFVKESKQDESGMPNNRFLAERTGGTYSTLKVQPAELEDSGVYFCASSQELGDTQYFGPGTRLTVL.

In this sample, this clone turned up many times. For the CDR3, the DNA is TGCAGTGCTCTTAACGGGGACAGGGGGTTCGATGAGCAGTTCTTC. This gives the protein CSALNGDRGFDEQFF. V usage is TRBV20-1 and J usage is TRBJ2-1; 11 bases fit TRBD1. J lost 8 bases, V lost 5 bases, and 11 bases had no gene match. CDR3 size: 15 residues. Germline CDR1 is DFQATT and CDR2 is SNEGSKA (reference sequence).

This clone was counted once. At one end the junction does not follow the germline gene, possibly because of a read error. This chain connects TRBV15 to TRBJ1-5, with 7 bases aligning to TRBD1. This CDR3 region has 19 residues. The V gene's germline CDR1 is LNHNV and CDR2 YYDKDF (reference sequence). The CDR3 is CATSREGADWRMKGQHQHF. CDR3 in DNA: TGTGCCACCAGCAGAGAAGGGGCCGATTGGCGGATGAAGGGACAGCACCAGCATTTT. The full variable domain, rest sourced from reference TRBV15 and TRBJ1-5, is DAMVIQNPRYQVTQFGKPVTLSCSQTLNHNVMYWYQQKSSQAPKLLFHYYDKDFNNEADTPDNFQSRRPNTSFCFLDIRSPGLGDTAMYLCATSREGADWRMKGQHQHFGDGTRLSIL.

In this sample, this clone turned up a few times. J is TRBJ2-7 and V is TRBV6-2 or TRBV6-3; the match to TRBD2 covers 11 bases. The V and J ends lost 7 bases and 2 bases, in that order; junction bases with no gene match: 4. Germline V gene lookup returns CDR1 MNHEY and CDR2 SVGEGT. The CDR3 extends over 14 amino acids. In DNA form, the CDR3 reads TGTGCCAGCACCATACTAGCGGGAGCCTACGAGCAGTACTTC. Translated, it gives CASTILAGAYEQYF.

Notes on this clone: The junction and the germline gene differ at one end; a read error may be behind it. The V call is TRBV6-2 or TRBV6-3, the J call TRBJ1-5, with a possible D match to TRBD1 (5 bases). Germline V gives CDR1 MNHEY, CDR2 SVGEGT. The CDR3 runs 17 residues. The CDR3: CASSTPFGTASNQTQHF. DNA for the CDR3: TGTGCCAGCAGTACTCCCTTCGGGACGGCTAGCAATCAGACCCAGCATTTT.

This clone was recorded at least ten times. The chain joins TRBV18 to TRBJ1-6; D gene unclear. The V and J ends lost 2 bases and 7 bases respectively, with 15 bases between them. The CDR3 loop spans 16 amino acids. Germline CDR1 and CDR2: KGHSH and LQKENI. For the CDR3, the DNA is TGTGCCAGCTCACCAAGCCTCTGGGGTAACAATTCACCCCTCCACTTT. This sequence encodes CASSPSLWGNNSPLHF. The full variable domain, in which reference TRBV18 and TRBJ1-6 provide the parts outside the CDR3, is NAGVMQNPRHLVRRRGQEARLRCSPMKGHSHVYWYRQLPEEGLKFMVYLQKENIIDESGMPKERFSAEFPKEGPSILRIQQVVRGDSAAYFCASSPSLWGNNSPLHFGNGTRLTVT.

This clone was seen a handful of times. The chain recombines TRBV6-2 or TRBV6-3 with TRBJ2-7; D is perhaps TRBD2 (6 bases). Germline CDR1 reads MNHEY; CDR2 reads SVGEGT. V lost 7 bases, J lost 1 base, and 14 bases lay in between. CDR3 length: 14 residues. For the CDR3, the DNA is TGTGCCAGCATCCCAGTCGCGGGGTCCTACGAGCAGTACTTC. Amino acids: CASIPVAGSYEQYF.

This clone was detected many times. This sequence may be a read error, since a much larger clone differs from it by one base. This sequence joins TRBV7-9 and TRBJ2-7; D is undetermined. The V and J ends lost 5 bases and 6 bases respectively, with 20 bases between them. CDR3 length equals 15 residues. Germline V gives CDR1 SEHNR, CDR2 FQNEAQ (reference sequence). The CDR3 DNA is TGTGCCAGCAGCCATCAGGCAGCAGGATACTGCGAGCAGTACTTC. It codes for CASSHQAAGYCEQYF.

This clone has a count of ten or more. The chain recombines TRBV11-2 with TRBJ2-3; D possibly corresponds to TRBD2 (6 bases). V shed 4 bases and J shed 5 bases, with 19 bases lying between them. The CDR3 is 16 residues long. Germline V gene sequence: CDR1 SGHAT, CDR2 FQNNGV. In DNA, the CDR3 is TGTGCCAGCAGCTCTTTTGGGGTAGGGCGGGGAGATACGCAGTATTTT. It yields the protein CASSSFGVGRGDTQYF. Full variable domain (missing parts from reference TRBV11-2 and TRBJ2-3): EAGVAQSPRYKIIEKRQSVAFWCNPISGHATLYWYQQILGQGPKLLIQFQNNGVVDDSQLPKDRFSAERLKGVDSTLKIQPAKLEDSAVYLCASSSFGVGRGDTQYFGPGTRLTVL.

This chain connects TRBV20-1 to TRBJ2-1; 8 bases match TRBD2. After removal of 6 bases from V and 0 bases from J, the junction contained 7 bases not matched to a gene. From germline, CDR1 is DFQATT and CDR2 SNEGSKA (reference sequence). The length of the CDR3 is 15 residues. This CDR3 is CSASRAGVSYNEQFF. CDR3 nucleotides: TGCAGTGCCTCCCGAGCGGGAGTCTCCTACAATGAGCAGTTCTTC.

This clone has more than one count but fewer than ten. Compared with germline, one end of the junction differs, possibly owing to a read error. The CDR3 DNA reads TGTGCCAGCAGTTACCTCTCTAGCGGGAGGGACGCTGAGCAGTTATTC. Translated, it gives CASSYLSSGRDAEQLF. J is TRBJ2-1 and V is TRBV6-5, with 12 bases identical to TRBD2. The CDR3 spans 16 residues. The germline CDR1 and CDR2 sequences are MNHEY and SVGAGI.

The CDR3 sequence: CAGGAGSPYEQYF. CDR3 nucleotide sequence: TGTGCCGGAGGAGCGGGATCCCCCTACGAGCAGTACTTC. This chain links TRBV19 with TRBJ2-7, with 7 bases matching TRBD2. The CDR3 sequence is 13 residues long. V lost 11 bases, J lost 2 bases, and 9 bases stayed unmatched. Germline values: CDR1 LNHDA, CDR2 SQIVND (reference sequence).

Turning to this clone: The junction departs from the called germline gene at one end, perhaps through a read error. The chain is built from TRBV7-8 and TRBJ2-4; D is ambiguous. CDR3 length: 13 amino acids. Per germline, CDR1 SGHVS and CDR2 FQNEAQ. This CDR3 reads CASIIEEGNIHYF. In DNA form, the CDR3 reads TGTGCCAGCATCATAGAAGAAGGAAACATTCATTACTTC.